The 17 T cell receptor beta chains reported below all come from one sample, sequenced in a study of memory CD4+ T cells and cytomegalovirus serostatus. Measured with immunoSEQ multiplex PCR; TCRdb has only the in-frame clones, and not every one. The sample carries 45,000 or so clones, roughly three quarters recorded once. Single viable CD3+CD4+CD8-CD45RO+ cells were sorted as the memory CD4+ T cells. The sample consisted of memory CD4+ T cells from blood. Every receptor here comes from an adult in good health and CMV-seronegative.

CDR3 in amino acids: CASSPVLNEKLFF. The CDR3 DNA reads as TGTGCCAGCTCACCAGTCCTGAATGAAAAACTGTTTTTT. The chain employs TRBV18 and TRBJ1-4; D unresolved. This CDR3 spans 13 amino acids. V dropped 2 bases and J dropped 5 bases, with 6 bases sitting between them. Germline CDR1 reads KGHSH; CDR2 reads LQKENI. The variable domain in full, with the rest retrieved from reference TRBV18 and TRBJ1-4, is NAGVMQNPRHLVRRRGQEARLRCSPMKGHSHVYWYRQLPEEGLKFMVYLQKENIIDESGMPKERFSAEFPKEGPSILRIQQVVRGDSAAYFCASSPVLNEKLFFGSGTQLSVL.

This clone came up a few times. V is TRBV4-3 and J is TRBJ2-1; D remains unclear. The V end was cut by 0 bases, the J end by 10 bases, with 10 bases between. Germline V gene data show CDR1 as LGHNA and CDR2 as YSLEER. The CDR3 extends over 13 amino acids. The CDR3 DNA reads as TGCGCCAGCAGCCAAGATCTCCAGAGGGAGCAGTTCTTC. Translation gives CASSQDLQREQFF.

This clone has a handful of counts. The chain combines TRBV5-6 with TRBJ2-7; 7 bases align to TRBD2. The J segment lost 4 bases and the V segment lost 0 bases, leaving 4 bases of the junction unmatched. Germline V gene sequence: CDR1 SGHDT, CDR2 YYEEEE. The CDR3 covers 14 residues. This CDR3 is CASSLVQGGYEQYF. DNA of the CDR3: TGTGCCAGCAGCTTGGTGCAGGGAGGGTACGAGCAGTACTTC.

This clone was seen a few times. The rearrangement links TRBV10-3 to TRBJ1-5; TRBD1 agrees at 8 bases. The V and J ends lost 3 bases and 0 bases, in that order; junction bases with no gene match: 7. The CDR3 sequence is 17 residues long. The germline CDR1 and CDR2 sequences are ENHRY and SYGVKD. CDR3 DNA: TGTGCCATCAGTGACAGGGGGCTCTCTGCTAGCAATCAGCCCCAGCATTTT. Its protein product is CAISDRGLSASNQPQHF.

The sample holds a few counts of this clone. The chain uses TRBV7-2 and TRBJ2-5; 11 bases are shared with TRBD2. Germline V gives CDR1 SGHTA, CDR2 FQGNSA. The V and J ends lost 5 bases and 5 bases, in that order; junction bases with no gene match: 13. CDR3 size: 17 residues. CDR3: CASSPSGSGRAGETQYF. Written as DNA, the CDR3 is TGTGCCAGCAGCCCCTCAGGTAGCGGGAGGGCCGGGGAGACCCAGTACTTC.

The chain employs TRBV6-1 and TRBJ1-3; D not resolved. The CDR3 has 14 amino acids. Germline CDR1 reads MNHNS; CDR2 reads SASEGT. V was shortened by 9 bases and J by 1 base, with 13 bases between the two germline ends. The CDR3 region has the DNA TGTGCCAGTACCGGGGATTCTTCTGGAAACACCATATATTTT. Residues: CASTGDSSGNTIYF.

This chain connects TRBV7-2 to TRBJ2-3; D is unresolved. The germline V gene has CDR1 SGHTA and CDR2 FQGNSA. Trimming took 4 bases from V and 1 from J, leaving 3 bases between them. CDR3 length: 12 amino acids. The CDR3: CASSSGTDTQYF. CDR3 DNA: TGTGCCAGCAGCTCCGGCACAGATACGCAGTATTTT.

This clone was counted only a few times. The chain has TRBV11-2 and TRBJ2-1, with 8 bases aligning to TRBD2. Germline V gene sequence: CDR1 SGHAT, CDR2 FQNNGV. CDR3 length equals 13 residues. V shed 5 bases and J 6 bases; nucleotides not matched to a gene: 3. CDR3 sequence reads: CASSGRGGNEQFF. The CDR3 DNA sequence: TGTGCCAGCAGCGGTCGGGGGGGCAATGAGCAGTTCTTC.

The J gene is TRBJ2-7, the V gene TRBV5-5, with a possible D match to TRBD1 (6 bases). The CDR3 length is 12 residues. Trimming left V 3 bases short and J 6 bases short, with 10 bases between. The germline V gene has CDR1 SGHKS and CDR2 YYEKEE (reference sequence). CDR3 DNA sequence: TGTGCCAGCAGCTACGGACAGTTCGAGCAGTACTTC. Its protein product is CASSYGQFEQYF. The entire variable domain, with the rest obtained from reference TRBV5-5 and TRBJ2-7, is as follows: DAGVTQSPTHLIKTRGQQVTLRCSPISGHKSVSWYQQVLGQGPQFIFQYYEKEERGRGNFPDRFSARQFPNYSSELNVNALLLGDSALYLCASSYGQFEQYFGPGTRLTVT.

This clone showed up just a few times. V usage is TRBV5-1 and J usage is TRBJ2-7, with D unresolved. V lost 0 bases, J lost 4 bases, and 11 bases lay in between. Germline CDR1 reads SGHRS; CDR2 reads YFSETQ. CDR3 length: 14 amino acids. CDR3 region: CASSLEGTLYEQYF. CDR3 in DNA: TGCGCCAGCAGCTTGGAGGGCACATTATACGAGCAGTACTTC.

The chain employs TRBV7-2 and TRBJ2-1, with 8 bases lining up with TRBD2. V lost 7 bases and J lost 10; bases outside the gene matches: 9. The CDR3 runs to 13 residues. CDR1 and CDR2 from the germline V gene are SGHTA and FQGNSA. In DNA, the CDR3 is TGTGCCAGCAACCTACGACTAGCGCGAGAGCAGTTCTTC. This encodes CASNLRLAREQFF.

The CDR3 DNA reads as TGTGCCAGCAGCCCCCGCGGGACTAGCGGCAGCTACAATGAGCAGTTCTTC. It yields the protein CASSPRGTSGSYNEQFF. The chain joins TRBV4-2 to TRBJ2-1; 11 bases are a match to TRBD2. CDR3 length: 17 residues. V lost 4 bases and J lost 3; bases outside the gene matches: 8. Per the germline V gene, CDR1 is LGHNA and CDR2 is YNFKEQ.

The chain couples TRBV10-3 to TRBJ1-1, with a possible D match to TRBD1 (6 bases). Trimming pared 7 bases from V and 6 bases from J, leaving 12 bases between. This CDR3 spans 12 amino acids. Germline lookup yields CDR1 ENHRY and CDR2 SYGVKD. The CDR3 region is CAIKLRGAEAFF. The DNA of the CDR3 is TGTGCCATCAAGCTCAGGGGCGCTGAAGCTTTCTTT.

This clone was seen just once. This rearrangement joins TRBV5-1 to TRBJ2-3; 7 bases match TRBD2. Germline CDR1 and CDR2: SGHRS and YFSETQ. Losses at the gene ends were 4 bases for V and 5 bases for J; bases not matched to a gene: 7. The CDR3 has 14 amino acids. This chain's CDR3 is CASSGGLSGDTQYF. The DNA for the CDR3 is TGCGCCAGCAGCGGGGGACTATCAGGAGATACGCAGTATTTT.

The chain combines TRBV2 with TRBJ2-2; D is ambiguous. CDR3 length equals 14 residues. V was shortened by 6 bases and J by 2 bases, with 10 bases between the two germline ends. The germline V gene has CDR1 SNHLY and CDR2 FYNNEI. CDR3: CASRALFNTGELFF. CDR3 in DNA: TGTGCCAGCAGGGCCCTCTTTAACACCGGGGAGCTGTTTTTT.

This clone was seen a single time. The chain has TRBV5-4 and TRBJ2-7; D may be TRBD1 (6 bases). Germline V gives CDR1 SGHNT, CDR2 YYREEE (reference sequence). Trimming shortened V by 5 bases and J by 6 bases, and 15 bases separated the two germline ends. This CDR3 contains 13 residues. This chain's CDR3 is CASRLQRGTEQYF. In DNA form, the CDR3 reads TGTGCCAGCAGACTCCAGAGGGGGACCGAGCAGTACTTC.

The chain links TRBV15 to TRBJ2-3; D is perhaps TRBD2 (6 bases). The CDR3 has 14 residues. Between the trimmed V and J ends, which lost 2 bases and 4 bases, there was a span of 10 bases. CDR1 LNHNV and CDR2 YYDKDF come from the germline V gene (reference sequence). This CDR3 reads CATSRSGGPDTQYF. In nucleotides, the CDR3 is TGTGCCACCAGCAGATCTGGAGGGCCAGATACGCAGTATTTT.